This is a list of T cell receptor beta chains from one sample in a study of neurological immune-mediated disorders. TCRdb re-analysed the 5' RACE reads in MiXCR, keeping a single row per CDR3 protein. The data hold 40,000 or so distinct CDR3 sequences, with roughly 13% observed a single time. The sequenced sample consisted of PBMCs. The receptors were gathered from a man in his thirties or forties in good health. CDR3s leave out the opening cysteine and the closing phenylalanine or tryptophan.

TRBV11-2	TRBJ2-2	ASSLQTNTGELF
TRBV5-4	TRBJ2-6	ASSLLGTGANVLT
TRBV18	TRBJ2-7	ASSPRQGTYEQY
TRBV5-1	TRBJ1-5	ASSVTINQPQH
TRBV4-1	TRBJ2-1	ASSQDVTVGWNEQF
TRBV28	TRBJ2-4	ASSLTGGAKNIQY
TRBV28	TRBJ2-3	ASIRGTTDTQY
TRBV20-1	TRBJ1-6	SECPGENSPLH
TRBV7-9	TRBJ2-7	ASSLGLAGPYEQY
TRBV6-5	TRBJ2-2	ASSRMRGGTGELF
TRBV2	TRBJ2-1	ASSDLAGGPYNEQF
TRBV9	TRBJ1-3	ASSDSSGNTIY
TRBV10-3	TRBJ2-5	AISESQWDKGPVGETQY
TRBV5-1	TRBJ1-5	ASSLGDGNQPQH
TRBV7-9	TRBJ1-1	ASSLDGAVRAF
TRBV7-2	TRBJ1-5	ASSPTGGSRQPQH
TRBV9	TRBJ2-5	ASSGEEGGETQY
TRBV5-1	TRBJ1-2	ASSLGGAQKDGYT
TRBV28	TRBJ1-2	ASSLSISYYGYT
TRBV7-9	TRBJ2-6	ASSFPEGTSSGANVLT
TRBV7-2	TRBJ2-5	ASSLAPRETQY
TRBV7-3	TRBJ2-2	ASSSSGGDTGELF
TRBV9	TRBJ2-5	ASSGGSQETQY
TRBV3-1	TRBJ1-3	ASSQVRTGYSGNTIY
TRBV9	TRBJ1-2	ASSVGQRDGYT
TRBV5-1	TRBJ1-1	ASSLGLTAGLPKMNTEAF
TRBV5-1	TRBJ2-7	ASRGRSNSDYEQY
TRBV5-1	TRBJ2-5	ASSPRQGAQETQY
TRBV29-1	TRBJ2-5	SARAGTQETQY
TRBV20-1	TRBJ1-5	SARGGSNQPQH
TRBV7-6	TRBJ2-7	ASSVGTLEQY
TRBV11-1	TRBJ1-2	ASSQDRDGSYT
TRBV29-1	TRBJ1-1	STRKKDTTEAF
TRBV28	TRBJ2-1	ASSSPGEVSSYNEQF
TRBV20-1	TRBJ2-3	SGPLVPTDTQY
TRBV20-1	TRBJ2-4	SAKGGLVAKNIQY
TRBV14	TRBJ2-3	ASSRGVWTGTDTQY
TRBV7-6	TRBJ2-1	ASSLGGGGSYNEQF
TRBV6-6	TRBJ2-2	ASGSAGGSGELF
TRBV5-7	TRBJ2-1	ASSLVARYYNEQF
TRBV5-1	TRBJ2-7	ASSLTPTGGYYEQY
TRBV7-2	TRBJ2-4	ASSLAGTGGGDIQY
TRBV9	TRBJ2-5	ASSFGTQGYQETQY
TRBV3-1	TRBJ2-3	ASSQEGGQDTQY
TRBV5-1	TRBJ2-3	ASSPAGDTQY
TRBV20-1	TRBJ2-1	SGREGNEQF
TRBV30	TRBJ2-7	ACPGGDYEQY
TRBV20-1	TRBJ1-3	SARGTGGVSGNTIY
TRBV5-1	TRBJ2-1	ASSWRGAREDEQF